The 29 T cell receptor beta chains below all came from one sample that was sequenced in a study of T cells after yellow fever vaccination. TCRdb itself ran the 5' RACE reads through MiXCR, one entry per CDR3 protein. The data show roughly 400,000 distinct CDR3 sequences, around 20% seen once. The sample in question was PBMCs, obtained before the yellow fever booster vaccination. These receptors all come from a man younger than 35 who received the YFV17D yellow fever vaccine.

The chain carries TRBV5-1 and TRBJ2-5; no firm D call. Per the germline V gene, CDR1 is SGHRS and CDR2 is YFSETQ. The V end was cut by 0 bases, the J end by 3 bases, with 9 bases between. The CDR3 loop spans 14 amino acids. The CDR3 DNA reads TGCGCCAGCAGCTTGGAGTGGAAAGAAGAGACCCAGTACTTC. It encodes CASSLEWKEETQYF.

A few counts support this clonotype. The chain couples TRBV6-6 to TRBJ2-1; TRBD1 agrees at 10 bases. V shed 6 bases and J 9 bases; nucleotides not matched to a gene: 8. Germline lookup yields CDR1 MNHNY and CDR2 SVGAGI (reference sequence). The CDR3 loop spans 14 amino acids. The DNA for the CDR3 is TGTGCCAGCAGCCCCGGGACAGGGGTAAGTGAGCAGTTCTTC. It codes for CASSPGTGVSEQFF.

The chain recombines TRBV6-5 with TRBJ2-7; 8 bases fit TRBD2. The germline CDR1 and CDR2 sequences are MNHEY and SVGAGI. This CDR3 has 15 residues. The trim removed 3 bases at V and 2 bases at J, leaving 6 bases unmatched. The CDR3 sequence is CASSYSGASPYEQYV. DNA of the CDR3: TGTGCCAGCAGTTATAGCGGGGCTTCTCCCTACGAGCAGTACGTC.

This clonotype was seen a few times. V is TRBV6-1 and J is TRBJ2-1; 12 bases fit TRBD2. Germline V gives CDR1 MNHNS, CDR2 SASEGT. The J segment lost 10 bases and the V segment lost 6 bases, leaving 10 bases of the junction unmatched. The CDR3 has 15 amino acids. This CDR3 is CASSTGTSGSGEQFF. The DNA of the CDR3 is TGTGCCAGCAGCACCGGGACTAGCGGGTCGGGCGAGCAGTTCTTC.

The chain combines TRBV10-3 with TRBJ1-2; a possible D gene is TRBD1 (5 bases). CDR3 size: 15 residues. Deletions cut 1 base from V and 7 bases from J, with 16 bases between. Germline lookup yields CDR1 ENHRY and CDR2 SYGVKD. The CDR3 protein is CAISEFQGPTSGYTF. CDR3 DNA: TGTGCCATCAGTGAGTTTCAGGGACCGACTTCTGGCTACACCTTC.

The V and J genes are TRBV27 and TRBJ2-7, with 9 nucleotides matching TRBD1. This CDR3 is 15 amino acids long. Trimming cost V 4 bases and J 3 bases; bases outside gene matches: 7. Germline CDR1 reads MNHEY; CDR2 reads SMNVEV (reference sequence). This chain's CDR3 is CASSSRTGDGYEQYF. The CDR3 DNA reads TGTGCCAGCAGTTCCCGGACAGGGGACGGCTACGAGCAGTACTTC.

CDR3 protein: CASGLVGLRYDEQFF. The CDR3 DNA sequence: TGCGCCAGCGGGCTTGTTGGGCTACGCTATGATGAGCAGTTCTTC. The chain links TRBV5-1 to TRBJ2-1; D unclear. Looked up from germline, CDR1 is SGHRS and CDR2 is YFSETQ. This CDR3 contains 15 residues. The V end lost 7 bases, the J end lost 8 bases, and 22 bases lay between the germline ends. The full variable domain, in which reference TRBV5-1 and TRBJ2-1 provide the parts outside the CDR3, is KAGVTQTPRYLIKTRGQQVTLSCSPISGHRSVSWYQQTPGQGLQFLFEYFSETQRNKGNFPGRFSGRQFSNSRSEMNVSTLELGDSALYLCASGLVGLRYDEQFFGPGTRLTVL.

This clonotype was recorded only once. V and J are TRBV5-1 and TRBJ2-7, with TRBD1 matching 9 bases. Germline CDR1 is SGHRS and CDR2 is YFSETQ. J lost 7 bases, V lost 2 bases, and 4 bases had no gene match. The CDR3 runs to 13 residues. The CDR3 coding sequence is TGCGCCAGCAGCTTCGGACAGGGGTGGGAGCAGTACGTC. It translates to CASSFGQGWEQYV.

J is TRBJ1-2 and V is TRBV25-1, with 9 bases aligning to TRBD1. Germline CDR1 is MGHDK and CDR2 is SYGVNS. Trimming removed 6 bases from V and 1 base from J; junction bases left unmatched: 6. The CDR3 is 15 amino acids. The CDR3 is CASSLGQGRNYGYTF. DNA for the CDR3: TGTGCCAGCAGCCTCGGACAGGGGCGTAACTATGGCTACACCTTC.

The genes are TRBV12-3 or TRBV12-4 and TRBJ2-2; TRBD2 aligns across 9 bases. This CDR3 spans 14 amino acids. Trimming removed 9 bases from V and 5 bases from J; junction bases left unmatched: 7. The CDR3 DNA is TGTGCCAGTATTAGCGGGGGAGGTACCGGGGAGCTGTTTTTT. Translated, it gives CASISGGGTGELFF.

The CDR3: CASSPHRSPEAFF. DNA of the CDR3: TGCGCCAGCAGCCCCCACAGATCACCTGAAGCTTTCTTT. This chain uses TRBV4-1 with TRBJ1-1; D uncertain. CDR3 length: 13 residues. Germline lookup yields CDR1 MGHRA and CDR2 YSYEKL. Trimming took 4 bases from V and 6 from J, leaving 12 bases between them.

The chain is built from TRBV6-5 and TRBJ2-5, with TRBD2 matching 8 bases. This CDR3 is built from 14 residues. Germline-derived CDR1 and CDR2 are MNHEY and SVGAGI. V shed 7 bases and J 5 bases; nucleotides not matched to a gene: 9. The CDR3 DNA follows: TGTGCCAGCAAAGTCCGGGGGGGTTCGGAGACCCAGTACTTC. It codes for CASKVRGGSETQYF.

The chain links TRBV7-6 to TRBJ2-1; D is possibly TRBD2 (6 bases). Trimming removed 8 bases from V and 10 bases from J, with 18 bases in between. Germline V gene sequence: CDR1 SGHVS, CDR2 FNYEAQ. This CDR3 is 13 amino acids long. Here the CDR3 DNA reads TGTGCCAGCTCTGCGGGGATAGACGGAGAGCAGTTCTTC. Translating it yields CASSAGIDGEQFF.

This clonotype was detected many times. The chain carries TRBV7-3 and TRBJ2-3; a weak D match, TRBD1 (5 bases). V gave up 5 bases and J gave up 4 bases, with 13 bases separating them. The CDR3 runs 14 residues. Germline lookup yields CDR1 SGHTA and CDR2 FQGTGA. The CDR3 sequence: CASSRAGLPDTQYF. CDR3 sequence (DNA): TGTGCCAGCAGCCGGGCAGGGCTCCCAGATACGCAGTATTTT.

This chain joins TRBV7-9 and TRBJ2-7; D uncertain. Trimming took 0 bases from V and 7 from J, leaving 10 bases between them. This CDR3 is 13 amino acids long. In germline, CDR1 is SEHNR, CDR2 FQNEAQ (reference sequence). The CDR3 region has the DNA TGTGCCAGCAGCTTAGCGGGTACAGATGAGCAGTACTTC. Translation: CASSLAGTDEQYF.

In DNA, the CDR3 is TGTGCCAGCAGTTTTGGCGCTTTAGGACCCTACGAGCAGTACTTC. It codes for CASSFGALGPYEQYF. This chain connects TRBV27 to TRBJ2-7; D is unresolved. In germline, CDR1 is MNHEY, CDR2 SMNVEV (reference sequence). CDR3 length: 15 residues. Between the trimmed V and J ends, which lost 3 bases and 2 bases, there was a span of 14 bases.

The chain recombines TRBV5-1 with TRBJ1-2, with 8 positions matching TRBD1. Trimming at V came to 3 bases and at J to 7 bases, leaving 11 bases not matched to a gene. The germline gives CDR1 SGHRS, CDR2 YFSETQ. CDR3 length: 15 residues. CDR3 bases: TGCGCCAGCAGCTGGACGACAGGGGCGGGAACTGGCTACACCTTC. As protein: CASSWTTGAGTGYTF.

This clonotype was detected a few times. CDR3 sequence (DNA): TGTGCCAGCAGTGAAGGGGGGGGAGTCAATGAAAAACTGTTTTTT. Translating gives CASSEGGGVNEKLFF. The chain couples TRBV6-1 to TRBJ1-4; D perhaps matches TRBD1 (5 bases). Trimming left V 1 base short and J 5 bases short, with 11 bases between. Germline V gene data show CDR1 as MNHNS and CDR2 as SASEGT. This CDR3 comprises 15 residues.

The genes are TRBV2 and TRBJ1-1, with D possibly matching TRBD1 (6 bases). Germline V CDR1 and CDR2: SNHLY, FYNNEI. The CDR3 has 14 amino acids. V gave up 6 bases and J gave up 0 bases, with 11 bases separating them. The CDR3 protein is CASRPDRLNTEAFF. CDR3 nucleotides: TGTGCCAGCAGACCAGACAGGTTGAACACTGAAGCTTTCTTT.

This clonotype has a handful of counts. The chain links TRBV6-2 or TRBV6-3 to TRBJ2-7, with D possibly being TRBD2 (6 bases). The V end was cut by 6 bases, the J end by 3 bases, with 15 bases between. The CDR3 runs 14 residues. CDR1 and CDR2 from the germline V gene are MNHEY and SVGEGT. DNA for the CDR3: TGTGCCAGCAGATCCCCGGGACTCCACTACGAGCAGTACTTC. It yields the protein CASRSPGLHYEQYF.

This clonotype showed up many times. CDR3 loop: CASSRELNSPLHF. For the CDR3, the DNA is TGCGCCAGCAGCCGAGAGCTCAATTCACCCCTCCACTTT. The chain joins TRBV5-1 to TRBJ1-6; D gene unclear. The germline V and J ends were trimmed by 4 bases and 7 bases, with 9 bases remaining between them. This CDR3 region has 13 residues. CDR1 and CDR2 (germline): SGHRS, YFSETQ.

Many counts were recorded for this clonotype. The chain joins TRBV5-1 to TRBJ2-1; no clear D. The V gene's germline CDR1 is SGHRS and CDR2 YFSETQ. Trimming cost V 4 bases and J 9 bases, with 14 bases left between them. This CDR3 spans 13 amino acids. The CDR3 sequence is CASSRSPSGEQFF. The CDR3 DNA follows: TGCGCCAGCAGCCGCAGTCCGAGTGGTGAGCAGTTCTTC. The complete variable domain, with remaining parts taken from reference TRBV5-1 and TRBJ2-1, reads KAGVTQTPRYLIKTRGQQVTLSCSPISGHRSVSWYQQTPGQGLQFLFEYFSETQRNKGNFPGRFSGRQFSNSRSEMNVSTLELGDSALYLCASSRSPSGEQFFGPGTRLTVL.

The chain is built from TRBV5-4 and TRBJ2-2, with D perhaps matching TRBD1 or TRBD2 (5 bases each). The ends were cut back, 2 bases at V and 3 bases at J, with 8 bases in the middle. CDR1 and CDR2 from the germline V gene are SGHNT and YYREEE (reference sequence). CDR3 length equals 14 residues. The CDR3 here is CASSFGADTGELFF. The CDR3 coding sequence is TGTGCCAGCAGCTTCGGGGCAGACACCGGGGAGCTGTTTTTT.

The rearrangement links TRBV6-1 to TRBJ2-1; 7 bases are a match to TRBD2. With 1 base clipped from V and 1 base from J, the junction kept 1 base outside the gene matches. The CDR3 is 15 amino acids. Germline values: CDR1 MNHNS, CDR2 SASEGT. CDR3 amino acids: CASSEVGGSYNEQFF. CDR3 coding DNA: TGTGCCAGCAGTGAAGTCGGGGGGTCCTACAATGAGCAGTTCTTC.

The rearrangement uses TRBV7-2 and TRBJ1-1, with 8 nucleotides matching TRBD1. CDR1 and CDR2 (germline): SGHTA, FQGNSA. Germline trimming cut 4 bases from V and 0 bases from J; bases unmatched to any gene: 7. This CDR3 contains 16 residues. In nucleotides, the CDR3 is TGTGCCAGCAGCTCGGGGACAGGATTCATGAACACTGAAGCTTTCTTT. This sequence encodes CASSSGTGFMNTEAFF.

V is TRBV12-3 or TRBV12-4 and J is TRBJ2-3; D might be TRBD1 or TRBD2, each matching 7 bases. The CDR3 has 15 amino acids. V lost 5 bases to trimming and J lost 2 bases, with 14 bases between them. The CDR3 spells CASSGGGTVTDTQYF. CDR3 bases: TGTGCCAGCAGTGGGGGAGGGACAGTCACAGATACGCAGTATTTT.

The V call is TRBV7-9, the J call TRBJ2-1; the match to TRBD1 covers 7 bases. V lost 5 bases to trimming and J lost 4 bases; unmatched junction nucleotides: 5. The CDR3 runs 14 residues. Looked up from germline, CDR1 is SEHNR and CDR2 is FQNEAQ (reference sequence). The chain's CDR3 is CASSHRQGYNEQFF. CDR3 nucleotide sequence: TGTGCCAGCAGCCACCGACAGGGTTACAATGAGCAGTTCTTC.

The chain recombines TRBV10-2 with TRBJ2-1; D not certain. The CDR3 covers 17 residues. Germline CDR1 WSHSY, CDR2 SAAADI. Deletions cut 6 bases from V and 8 bases from J, with 26 bases between. The CDR3 DNA sequence: TGCGCCAGCAGCGCCCGAGTCCGGACCGGCGCCGGCTATGAGCAGTTCTTC. It is translated as CASSARVRTGAGYEQFF.

This clonotype was observed a handful of times. V usage is TRBV20-1 and J usage is TRBJ2-3, with TRBD2 as a possible D gene (7 bases). Germline V lookup: CDR1 DFQATT, CDR2 SNEGSKA (reference sequence). Deletions cut 7 bases from V and 1 base from J, with 9 bases between. The CDR3 is 12 amino acids. CDR3 protein: CSGGGGTDTQYF. The CDR3 DNA reads TGCAGTGGAGGGGGGGGCACAGATACGCAGTATTTT.